This T cell receptor (beta chain) derives from a study of T-cell memory formation after mild COVID-19. Study outcomes and limitations: A subset of responding clones appeared in pre-infection memory, suggesting cross-reactive memory joined. CD8+ contracting clones occupied EMRA, while CD4+ ones occupied mainly CM and EM.

TCRdb recomputed calls from the 5' RACE reads with MiXCR, one row per CDR3 protein. The sample records about 200,000 distinct CDR3 sequences, over 7.5% being singletons. This clonotype was counted many times. Its antigen remains unknown. V was clipped by 3 bases and J by 1 base, with 14 bases between them. CDR1 and CDR2 (germline): SEHNR, FQNEAQ (reference sequence). The CDR3 extends over 16 amino acids. The J gene is TRBJ2-3, the V gene TRBV7-9, with D tentatively TRBD1 or TRBD2 (5 bases each). The TCR originated in a man younger than 30 who had mild COVID-19 (a few samples of this study predate the infection). Cell type and time point are not known. Sequences were obtained from PBMCs or a T cell subset sorted from them (not recorded which). The CDR3 loop reads CASSFGFGARTDTQYF. Here the CDR3 DNA reads TGTGCCAGCAGCTTTGGTTTCGGGGCGCGCACAGATACGCAGTATTTT.